This T cell receptor beta chain emerged from a study of metastatic and nonmetastatic thyroid tumors. On the study more broadly: Repertoire comparisons spanned blood and tumor or nodule tissue from malignant and benign thyroid patients. General study findings and limits: In both blood and tumor samples, TCR beta diversity was reported significantly higher for malignant than benign nodules.

How the authors handled the data: Variation in CDR3 across clinicopathological groups served as the basis for constructing a distant-metastasis classifier in papillary thyroid cancer. TCRdb reprocessed the PCR reads using MiXCR. The authors' filters were not applied to this entry. This table has about 92,000 clones, more than 13% appearing once. The CDR3 runs to 15 residues. V lost 5 bases and J lost 5; bases outside the gene matches: 11. This clone appeared many times. Antigen unknown. No treatment had been given to any patient before thyroid surgery. This chain connects TRBV12-3 or TRBV12-4 to TRBJ1-1; TRBD1 agrees at 7 bases. Material: blood. The TCR was taken from a female donor with papillary thyroid cancer or a benign thyroid nodule (not recorded which). Some clones in this sample may be carry-over from other donors' samples. DNA for the CDR3: TGTGCCAGCAGTGAGCCAAGGGGCAGGGGGACTGAAGCTTTCTTT. This translates into CASSEPRGRGTEAFF.